The source of this TCR beta chain is a study of cytomegalovirus exposure and HLA in healthy donors. Study information: Unique TCR beta sequences numbering approximately 120 million came from roughly 180 million T cells in an earlier analysis.

The PCR employed 60 Vbeta primers together with 13 Jbeta primers. Using immunoSEQ multiplex PCR, the repertoire was profiled, and TCRdb retains in-frame clones only, with some absent. The sample lists roughly 72,000 clones; roughly 80% were seen once. From germline, CDR1 is LNHNV and CDR2 YYDKDF (reference sequence). The CDR3 extends over 14 amino acids. V lost 1 base to trimming and J lost 3 bases, with 7 bases between them. The rearrangement links TRBV15 to TRBJ1-3; possible D gene TRBD1, 6 bases. The TCR originated in a woman between 40 and 50 years old in good health and CMV-seropositive. Sequenced sample: PBMCs. The CDR3 bases are TGTGCCACCAGCAGAGCGGACAGTGGAAACACCATATATTTT. It codes for CATSRADSGNTIYF.